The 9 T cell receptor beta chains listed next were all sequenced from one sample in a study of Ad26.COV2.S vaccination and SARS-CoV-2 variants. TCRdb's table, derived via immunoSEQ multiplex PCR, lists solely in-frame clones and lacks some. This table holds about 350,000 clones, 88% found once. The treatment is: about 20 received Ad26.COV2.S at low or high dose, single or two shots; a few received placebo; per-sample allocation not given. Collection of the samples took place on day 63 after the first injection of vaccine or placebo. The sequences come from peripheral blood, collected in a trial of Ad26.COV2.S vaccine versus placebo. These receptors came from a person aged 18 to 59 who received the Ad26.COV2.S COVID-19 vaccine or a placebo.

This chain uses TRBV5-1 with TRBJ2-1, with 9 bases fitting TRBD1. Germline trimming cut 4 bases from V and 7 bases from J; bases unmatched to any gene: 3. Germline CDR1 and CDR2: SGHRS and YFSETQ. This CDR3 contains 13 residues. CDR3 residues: CASSKQGANEQFF. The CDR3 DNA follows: TGCGCCAGCAGCAAACAGGGGGCGAATGAGCAGTTCTTC. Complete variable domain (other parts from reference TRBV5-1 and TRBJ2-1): KAGVTQTPRYLIKTRGQQVTLSCSPISGHRSVSWYQQTPGQGLQFLFEYFSETQRNKGNFPGRFSGRQFSNSRSEMNVSTLELGDSALYLCASSKQGANEQFFGPGTRLTVL.

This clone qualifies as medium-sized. The CDR3 loop is CATIQGVGELFF. The CDR3 DNA reads as TGTGCCACCATTCAAGGGGTCGGGGAGCTGTTTTTT. The J gene is TRBJ2-2, the V gene TRBV7-9; tentative D call: TRBD1 (5 bases). Looked up from germline, CDR1 is SEHNR and CDR2 is FQNEAQ (reference sequence). V was clipped by 10 bases and J by 7 bases, with 13 bases between them. This CDR3 contains 12 residues.

DNA for the CDR3: TGTGCCAGCAGCTTAGCAGCTACTGGAAACACCATATATTTT. This gives the protein CASSLAATGNTIYF. The V call is TRBV7-9, the J call TRBJ1-3; D call uncertain. The CDR3 loop spans 14 amino acids. Trimming shortened V by 0 bases and J by 2 bases, and 5 bases separated the two germline ends. CDR1 and CDR2 from the germline V gene are SEHNR and FQNEAQ (reference sequence). The complete variable domain, with remaining parts taken from reference TRBV7-9 and TRBJ1-3, reads DTGVSQNPRHKITKRGQNVTFRCDPISEHNRLYWYRQTLGQGPEFLTYFQNEAQLEKSRLLSDRFSAERPKGSFSTLEIQRTEQGDSAMYLCASSLAATGNTIYFGEGSWLTVV.

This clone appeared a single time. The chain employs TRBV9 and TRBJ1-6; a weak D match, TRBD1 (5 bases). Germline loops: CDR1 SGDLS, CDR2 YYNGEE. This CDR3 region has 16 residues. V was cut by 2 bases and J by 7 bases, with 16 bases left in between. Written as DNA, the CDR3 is TGTGCCAGCAGCGTCAGGACCGGGACTGAAAATTCACCCCTCCACTTT. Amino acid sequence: CASSVRTGTENSPLHF.

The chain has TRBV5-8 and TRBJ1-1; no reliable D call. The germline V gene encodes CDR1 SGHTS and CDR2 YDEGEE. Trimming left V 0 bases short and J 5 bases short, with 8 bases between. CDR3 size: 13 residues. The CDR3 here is CASSLGAGTEAFF. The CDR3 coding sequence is TGTGCCAGCAGCTTGGGGGCGGGAACTGAAGCTTTCTTT.

The DNA for the CDR3 is TGTGCCAGCAGTGTACAGGTGCCTGGGAGCAATCAGCCCCAGCATTTT. Encoded protein: CASSVQVPGSNQPQHF. The rearrangement joins TRBV5-4 to TRBJ1-5; perhaps TRBD1 as D (5 bases). The CDR3 has 16 amino acids. Germline CDR1 and CDR2: SGHNT and YYREEE (reference sequence). V shed 5 bases and J shed 1 base, with 16 bases lying between them.

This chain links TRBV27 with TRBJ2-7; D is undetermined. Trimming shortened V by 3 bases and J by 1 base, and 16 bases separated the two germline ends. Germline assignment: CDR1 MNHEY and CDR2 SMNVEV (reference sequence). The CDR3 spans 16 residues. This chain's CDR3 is CASSLIGGGVSYEQYF. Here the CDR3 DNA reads TGTGCCAGCAGTTTGATAGGCGGCGGTGTATCCTACGAGCAGTACTTC.

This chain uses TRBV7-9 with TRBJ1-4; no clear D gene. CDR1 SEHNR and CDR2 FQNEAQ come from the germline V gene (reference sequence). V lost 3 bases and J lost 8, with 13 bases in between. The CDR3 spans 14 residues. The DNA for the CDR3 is TGTGCCAGCAGCTTTCCAATGTTGCGCGAAAAACTGTTTTTT. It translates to CASSFPMLREKLFF.

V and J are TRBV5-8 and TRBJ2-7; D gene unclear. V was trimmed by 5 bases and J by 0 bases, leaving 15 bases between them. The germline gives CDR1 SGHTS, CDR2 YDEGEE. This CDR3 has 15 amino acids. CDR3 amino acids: CASSRSPVSSYEQYF. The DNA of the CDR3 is TGTGCCAGCAGTCGATCTCCAGTTAGCTCCTACGAGCAGTACTTC.